What follows are 9 T cell receptor beta chains derived from one specimen sequenced in a study of T and B cells in COVID-19 patients. From blood, roughly 250-550 ng of genomic DNA served as TRB template. Multiplex PCR with BIOMED2 TRB-A/B primer pools amplified TRB rearrangements. Each CDR3 protein gets one entry after TCRdb re-called the multiplex PCR reads with MiXCR. The sample lists 17,000 or so distinct CDR3 sequences, around a quarter occurring once. Sequencing was done on a sample of blood. Source of these receptors: a human donor who had recovered from COVID-19.

The chain links TRBV27 to TRBJ1-5, with 7 nucleotides matching TRBD1. Losses at the gene ends were 4 bases for V and 0 bases for J; bases not matched to a gene: 15. CDR3 length: 19 amino acids. The germline V gene has CDR1 MNHEY and CDR2 SMNVEV (reference sequence). The CDR3 sequence is CASSSGNGQGVRSNQPQHF. In nucleotides, the CDR3 is TGTGCCAGCAGTTCCGGGAATGGGCAGGGGGTTCGTAGCAATCAGCCCCAGCATTTT.

By share, this clonotype counts as medium-sized. The chain links TRBV6-5 to TRBJ2-2; D possibly corresponds to TRBD1 (6 bases). The CDR3 is 12 residues long. The V end was cut by 10 bases, the J end by 5 bases, with 11 bases between. CDR1 is MNHEY and CDR2 is SVGAGI in the germline V gene. The CDR3 here is CATRRGTGELFF. The CDR3 DNA reads as TGTGCCACCCGCAGGGGTACCGGGGAGCTGTTTTTT.

This clonotype showed up just a few times. This chain uses TRBV6-1 with TRBJ1-6; D possibly corresponds to TRBD1 (5 bases). Germline CDR1 is MNHNS and CDR2 is SASEGT. CDR3 length: 16 amino acids. V was cut by 0 bases and J by 6 bases, with 12 bases left in between. The CDR3 nucleotides read TGTGCCAGCAGTGAAGCTGGGGCGGCTCTTAATTCACCCCTCCACTTT. Translated, it gives CASSEAGAALNSPLHF.

This clonotype is termed medium-sized. The chain has TRBV19 and TRBJ2-6; D is uncertain. The CDR3 covers 15 residues. V was cut by 5 bases and J by 2 bases, with 10 bases left in between. The germline CDR1 and CDR2 sequences are LNHDA and SQIVND (reference sequence). CDR3 nucleotide sequence: TGTGCCAGTAGTGGGATCACCCCTGGGGCCAACGTCCTGACTTTC. It codes for CASSGITPGANVLTF.

This clonotype was detected a few times. J is TRBJ2-3 and V is TRBV27; no definite D call. V was trimmed by 6 bases and J by 2 bases, leaving 9 bases between them. Germline V gene lookup returns CDR1 MNHEY and CDR2 SMNVEV (reference sequence). This CDR3 has 13 residues. The DNA of the CDR3 is TGTGCCAGCAGCCTAGGTTCCACAGATACGCAGTATTTT. Its protein is CASSLGSTDTQYF.

In this sample, this clonotype turned up many times. The J gene is TRBJ2-7, the V gene TRBV5-4; no clear D. The length of the CDR3 is 11 residues. The V gene lost 2 bases and the J gene lost 5 bases, with 5 bases spanning the gap. Germline values: CDR1 SGHNT, CDR2 YYREEE (reference sequence). For the CDR3, the DNA is TGTGCCAGCAGCTTCAGACACGAGCAGTACTTC. It encodes CASSFRHEQYF.

The chain is built from TRBV24-1 and TRBJ1-5; perhaps TRBD1 as D (5 bases). The CDR3 covers 15 residues. With 4 bases removed from V and 2 bases from J, the gap between germline ends came to 11 bases. Germline lookup yields CDR1 KGHDR and CDR2 SFDVKD. Here the CDR3 reads CATSDGGVRNQPQHF. Here the CDR3 DNA reads TGTGCCACCAGTGACGGGGGGGTGCGCAATCAGCCCCAGCATTTT.

This clonotype has ten or more counts. The CDR3 is CASSSRNSVAPQYF. CDR3 sequence (DNA): TGTGCCAGCAGCTCACGGAACTCCGTCGCTCCGCAGTATTTT. The V and J genes are TRBV7-6 and TRBJ2-3, with unresolved D. Per the germline V gene, CDR1 is SGHVS and CDR2 is FNYEAQ. V shed 4 bases and J shed 10 bases, with 18 bases lying between them. This CDR3 is built from 14 residues.

In this sample, this clonotype is medium-sized. This rearrangement joins TRBV27 to TRBJ2-2, with a weak D call TRBD1 (6 bases). The CDR3 sequence is 15 residues long. Germline V gene lookup returns CDR1 MNHEY and CDR2 SMNVEV (reference sequence). V lost 5 bases, J lost 1 base, and 11 bases lay in between. For the CDR3, the DNA is TGTGCCAGCAGTCAAACAGGGAGGAACACCGGGGAGCTGTTTTTT. Translating gives CASSQTGRNTGELFF.